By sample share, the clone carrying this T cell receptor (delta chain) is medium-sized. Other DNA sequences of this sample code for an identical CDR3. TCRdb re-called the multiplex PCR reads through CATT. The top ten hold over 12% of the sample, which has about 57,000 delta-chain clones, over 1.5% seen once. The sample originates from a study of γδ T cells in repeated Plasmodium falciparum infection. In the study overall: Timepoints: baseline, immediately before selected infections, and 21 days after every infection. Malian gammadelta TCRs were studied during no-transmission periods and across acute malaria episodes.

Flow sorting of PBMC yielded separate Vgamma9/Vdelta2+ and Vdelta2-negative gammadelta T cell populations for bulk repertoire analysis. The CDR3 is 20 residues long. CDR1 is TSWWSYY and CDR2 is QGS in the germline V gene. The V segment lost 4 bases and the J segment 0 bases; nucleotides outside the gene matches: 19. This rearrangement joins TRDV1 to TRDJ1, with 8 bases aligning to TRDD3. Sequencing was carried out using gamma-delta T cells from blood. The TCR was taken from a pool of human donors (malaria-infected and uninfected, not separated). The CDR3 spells CALGGILLPGYASYTDKLIF. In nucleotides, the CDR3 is TGTGCTCTTGGGGGGATTCTCCTCCCGGGATACGCCTCCTACACCGATAAACTCATCTTT.